The clone carrying this TCR beta chain occurred a few times. The antigen remains unidentified. As the library was built, unique molecular identifiers were attached to individual cDNA molecules. TCRdb independently ran MiXCR on the RACE reads; one entry per CDR3 protein. Among a few hundred thousand distinct CDR3 sequences listed, roughly 7.7% were seen once. The source of the sample is a study of human T cells and chemical hapten exposure. Study-wide results and limits: All donors were alopecia patients, so their immunity may differ from that of healthy people.

The CDR3 spans 14 residues. The trim removed 6 bases at V and 6 bases at J, leaving 7 bases unmatched. The germline gives CDR1 LGHDT, CDR2 YNNKEL (reference sequence). The time point was: pre-sensitization, week 0. The treatment here: therapeutic diphenylcyclopropenone sensitization with weekly scalp DPC. The chain has TRBV3-1 and TRBJ2-2; 7 positions agree with TRBD1. This specimen consisted of whole blood, obtained in connection with sensitization to the hapten diphenylcyclopropenone (DPC). The clonotype was recovered from a man between 18 and 35 years old with alopecia areata. Some clones in this sample may be carry-over from other donors' samples. CDR3 sequence (DNA): TGTGCCAGCAGTCGGGACAGTACAGCCGGGGAGCTGTTTTTT. Amino acids: CASSRDSTAGELFF.